This T cell receptor beta chain was captured by sequencing in a study of cytomegalovirus exposure and HLA in healthy donors. CDR1 is MNHEY and CDR2 is SMNVEV in the germline V gene (reference sequence). The CDR3 is 14 residues long. Trimming shortened V by 3 bases and J by 3 bases, and 11 bases separated the two germline ends. Comments on this clone: Its antigen is as yet unknown.

Findings of the study overall: HLA allele associations emerged for 16,951 TCR beta sequences in a later analysis, at 0.05 false discovery rate. Accurate predictions that matched the HLA-A and HLA-B alleles of most subjects were reportedly made from TCR beta sequences. Clonal expansion, a later analysis showed, was greater in HLA-associated TCR beta chains than in equally common others.

Although they were nominally healthy when sampled, donors likely had unrecorded immune exposures. The PCR was carried out with 60 Vbeta primers and 13 Jbeta primers. Profiling relied on immunoSEQ multiplex PCR, and the TCRdb table lists in-frame clones only, not all of them. The sample has under 50,000 clones, about 90% seen once. This clonotype was obtained from a woman aged 40 to 50 in good health and CMV-seropositive. The sequenced sample was PBMCs. This rearrangement joins TRBV27 to TRBJ1-1; D uncertain. Written as DNA, the CDR3 is TGTGCCAGCAGTTTGCGGGGAGCCTACACTGAAGCTTTCTTT. Encoded protein: CASSLRGAYTEAFF.